This T cell receptor beta chain derives from a study of cytomegalovirus exposure and HLA in healthy donors. Looking at the study overall: Early release data held around 82 million unique TCRs from HLA-typed donors. Study-wide results and limits: The likely origin of a cluster of highly shared sequence variants was a sequencing artifact. The authors later linked a missense DCLRE1C variant to TCR beta V- and J-gene trimming.

About this clone itself: Its specificity is not known.

PCR involved 60 Vbeta and 13 Jbeta primers. Sequenced by immunoSEQ multiplex PCR; TCRdb stores in-frame clones only, minus some. The sample yields about 160,000 clones, more than 70% seen once. The V end lost 5 bases, the J end lost 6 bases, and 8 bases lay between the germline ends. The CDR3 is 12 amino acids. From germline, CDR1 is SEHNR and CDR2 FQNEAQ (reference sequence). The chain recombines TRBV7-9 with TRBJ1-5; weak D call: TRBD1 (5 bases). The sample was PBMCs. This receptor was taken from a boy between 2 and 15 years old in good health and CMV-seronegative. The CDR3 sequence: CASSLQGQPQHF. CDR3 in DNA: TGTGCCAGCAGCCTCCAGGGTCAGCCCCAGCATTTT.